The present TCR beta chain was sequenced within a study of shared clonotypes between healthy human individuals. Terminally differentiated effector memory CD45RA+ cells were excluded by CCR7 positive selection of CD45RO-negative cells. This CDR3 has 15 residues. Germline-derived CDR1 and CDR2 are SGHNT and YENEEA. Trimming removed 2 bases from V and 4 bases from J; junction bases left unmatched: 3. TCRdb's copy holds only in-frame clones and misses some; the assay was immunoSEQ multiplex PCR. The sample has about 2.1 million clones; approximately 92% are singletons. The sequence was obtained from a man younger than 35 in good health. Some clones in this sample may be carry-over from other donors' samples. The sample comprised naive CD8+ T cells from PBMCs. The rearrangement links TRBV11-3 to TRBJ2-1, with 9 bases that match TRBD2. In DNA, the CDR3 is TGTGCCAGCAGCTTACGCGGGGGGGGATACAATGAGCAGTTCTTC. Protein product: CASSLRGGGYNEQFF.